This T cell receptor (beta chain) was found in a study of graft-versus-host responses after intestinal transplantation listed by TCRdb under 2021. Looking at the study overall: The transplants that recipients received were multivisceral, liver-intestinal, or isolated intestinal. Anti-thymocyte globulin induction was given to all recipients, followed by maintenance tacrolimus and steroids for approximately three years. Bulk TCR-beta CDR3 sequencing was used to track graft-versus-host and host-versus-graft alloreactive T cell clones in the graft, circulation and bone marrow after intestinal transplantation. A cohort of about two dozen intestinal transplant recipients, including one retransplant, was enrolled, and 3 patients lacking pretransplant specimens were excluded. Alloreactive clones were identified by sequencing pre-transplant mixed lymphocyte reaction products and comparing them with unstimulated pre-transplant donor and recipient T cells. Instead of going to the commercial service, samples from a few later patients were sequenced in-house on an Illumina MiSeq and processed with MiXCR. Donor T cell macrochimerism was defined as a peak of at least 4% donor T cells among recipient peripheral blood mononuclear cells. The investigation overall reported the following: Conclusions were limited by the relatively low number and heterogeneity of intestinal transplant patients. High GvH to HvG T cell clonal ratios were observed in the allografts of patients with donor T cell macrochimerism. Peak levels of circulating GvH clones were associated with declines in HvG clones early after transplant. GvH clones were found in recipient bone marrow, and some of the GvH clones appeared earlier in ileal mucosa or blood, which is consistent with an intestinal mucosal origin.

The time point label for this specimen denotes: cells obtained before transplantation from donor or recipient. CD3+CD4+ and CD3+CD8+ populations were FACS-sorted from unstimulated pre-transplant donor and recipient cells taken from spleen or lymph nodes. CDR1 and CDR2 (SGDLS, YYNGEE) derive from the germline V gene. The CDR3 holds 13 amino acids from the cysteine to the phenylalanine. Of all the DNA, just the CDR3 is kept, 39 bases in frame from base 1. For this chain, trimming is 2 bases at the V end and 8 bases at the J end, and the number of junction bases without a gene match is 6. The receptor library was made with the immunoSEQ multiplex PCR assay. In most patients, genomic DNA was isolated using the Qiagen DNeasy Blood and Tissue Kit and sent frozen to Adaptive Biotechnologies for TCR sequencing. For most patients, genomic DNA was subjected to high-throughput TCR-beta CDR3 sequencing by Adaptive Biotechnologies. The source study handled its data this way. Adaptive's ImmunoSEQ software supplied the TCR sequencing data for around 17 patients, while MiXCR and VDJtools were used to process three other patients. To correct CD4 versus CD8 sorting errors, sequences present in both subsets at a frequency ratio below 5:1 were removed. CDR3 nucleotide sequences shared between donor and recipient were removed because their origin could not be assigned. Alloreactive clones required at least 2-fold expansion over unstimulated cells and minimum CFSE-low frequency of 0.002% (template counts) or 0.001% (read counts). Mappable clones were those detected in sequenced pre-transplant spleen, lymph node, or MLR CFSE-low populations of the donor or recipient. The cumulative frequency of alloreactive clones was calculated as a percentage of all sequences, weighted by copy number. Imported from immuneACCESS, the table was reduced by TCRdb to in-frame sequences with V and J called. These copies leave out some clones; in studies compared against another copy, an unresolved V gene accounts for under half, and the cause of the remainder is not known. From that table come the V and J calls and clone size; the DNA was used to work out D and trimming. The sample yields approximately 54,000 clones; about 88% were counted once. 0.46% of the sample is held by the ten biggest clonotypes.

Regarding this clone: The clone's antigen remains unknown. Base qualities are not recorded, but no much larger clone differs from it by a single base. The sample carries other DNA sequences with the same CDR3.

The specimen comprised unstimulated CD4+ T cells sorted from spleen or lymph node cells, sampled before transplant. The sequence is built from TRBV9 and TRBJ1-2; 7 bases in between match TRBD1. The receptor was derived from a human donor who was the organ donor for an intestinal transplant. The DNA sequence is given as TGTGCCAGCAGCGTCTGGACAGGTGACGGCTACACCTTC. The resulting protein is CASSVWTGDGYTF.